The clone carrying this T cell receptor (beta chain) was found once. The antigen is undetermined. Viral peptide pool expansion of antigen-specific CD4+ T cells preceded sequencing in the ViraFEST assay. Isolation of CD4+ T cells took place after 10 days of culture. Participants received two doses of either the BNT162b2 or mRNA-1273 vaccine. Cultures received IL-2 medium that replaced half the medium on days 3 and 7. This CDR3 contains 11 residues. CDR1 is MNHNY, CDR2 SVGAGI, per germline (reference sequence). V was clipped by 5 bases and J by 8 bases, with 9 bases between them. Assay used: immunoSEQ multiplex PCR; TCRdb lists only in-frame clones, some missing. In the table there are 28,000 or so clones, about 70% of which are singletons. The sample comes from a study of vaccination effects on CD4 cells after COVID-19. Study-wide findings and caveats: Within healthy vaccinees, only 1 of 255 vaccine-induced clones displayed cross-reactivity with common cold coronaviruses.

This chain uses TRBV6-6 with TRBJ1-2; no clear D gene. This TCR came from a human donor who received a COVID-19 vaccine. The material sequenced was CD4+ T cells from PBMCs cultured with HCoV-NL63 spike peptides, taken after COVID-19 vaccination. CDR3 sequence (DNA): TGTGCCAGCAGTCGTCAAGACGGCTACACCTTC. It is translated as CASSRQDGYTF.